This T cell receptor (beta chain) was retrieved from a study of T cells in localized non-small cell lung cancer. The repertoire was sequenced with immunoSEQ multiplex PCR; TCRdb's copy has only in-frame clones and lacks some. The profile shows 45,000 to 60,000 clones, 70% to 90% of them singletons. The CDR3 spans 15 residues. Germline CDR1 ENHRY, CDR2 SYGVKD. The V and J ends lost 6 bases and 2 bases, in that order; junction bases with no gene match: 4. Study-level points and caveats: Of the tissues analyzed, uninvolved adjacent lung showed maximal T cell clonality, greater than tumor. Longer overall survival was seen with higher T cell density measured in blood. Since sequencing was restricted to only one region of the tumor, intratumor heterogeneity remains a possibility. The study detected a median roughly 56 of the top 100 tumor clones in adjacent lung.

Note on this clone: Its specificity is unknown.

Sequences were derived from PBMCs, sampled before any cancer treatment. The gene calls are TRBV10-3 and TRBJ2-6, with TRBD1 matching over 7 bases. This receptor was taken from a man aged 40 to 75 with stage II lung adenocarcinoma. CDR3 region: CAIRRQGAGANVLTF. The DNA for the CDR3 is TGTGCCATCAGGCGACAGGGAGCTGGGGCCAACGTCCTGACTTTC.